Below, 14 T cell receptor beta chains from the same sample are listed, as sequenced in a study of pediatric ulcerative colitis. Profiling relied on immunoSEQ multiplex PCR, and the TCRdb table lists in-frame clones only, not all of them. The table lists around 22,000 clones, roughly 70% of them singletons. The rectum was sampled with one to two pinch biopsies at colonoscopy. Sample: gut tissue. These receptors were obtained from a boy younger than 18 with severe ulcerative colitis.

This clone showed up just a few times. The V gene is TRBV2, the J gene TRBJ1-2; 7 nucleotides match TRBD1. Germline V lookup: CDR1 SNHLY, CDR2 FYNNEI. Germline trimming cut 4 bases from V and 4 bases from J; bases unmatched to any gene: 0. There are 12 residues in the CDR3. The CDR3 spells CASSGQGYGYTF. CDR3 nucleotides: TGTGCCAGCAGTGGACAGGGCTATGGCTACACCTTC.

With respect to this clone: Germline and junction disagree at one end, which may indicate a read error. The chain couples TRBV10-3 to TRBJ1-2; possible D gene TRBD1, 5 bases. CDR1 is ENHRY and CDR2 is SYGVKD in the germline V gene. The CDR3 spans 11 residues. For the CDR3, the DNA is TGTGCCATCCCCGACGGGGACGGCGTCTCCTTC. Protein product: CAIPDGDGVSF.

This chain links TRBV10-3 with TRBJ1-5; D call uncertain. The CDR3 totals 12 residues. With 0 bases removed from V and 6 bases from J, the gap between germline ends came to 3 bases. Germline assignment: CDR1 ENHRY and CDR2 SYGVKD. DNA for the CDR3: TGTGCCATCAGTGAGTCGACTCAGCCCCAGCATTTT. Its protein product is CAISESTQPQHF.

This rearrangement joins TRBV7-9 to TRBJ2-7, with no clear D. The CDR3 has 14 amino acids. Germline loops: CDR1 SEHNR, CDR2 FQNEAQ (reference sequence). V dropped 5 bases and J dropped 3 bases, with 14 bases sitting between them. CDR3 DNA sequence: TGTGCCAGCAGCGAAGACCTAAAGGGCTACGAGCAGTACTTC. Its translation is CASSEDLKGYEQYF.

The chain links TRBV7-2 to TRBJ1-3; D is uncertain. The CDR3 has 15 amino acids. Trimming removed 4 bases at V and 3 bases at J, with 13 bases between. Germline values: CDR1 SGHTA, CDR2 FQGNSA. In nucleotides, the CDR3 is TGTGCCAGCAGCTCGCTCCCGGGGTATGGAAACACCATATATTTT. It specifies CASSSLPGYGNTIYF.

This clone showed up just once. V usage is TRBV5-1 and J usage is TRBJ1-2, with a possible D match to TRBD1 (5 bases). Deletions cut 4 bases from V and 8 bases from J, with 12 bases between. The CDR3 is 12 amino acids. Germline V lookup: CDR1 SGHRS, CDR2 YFSETQ. CDR3 bases: TGCGCCAGCAGCGTCGGGGCGAGCGGCTACACCTTC. It is translated as CASSVGASGYTF.

V gene TRBV7-9 combines with J gene TRBJ2-3, with D perhaps TRBD1 (6 bases). Germline lookup yields CDR1 SEHNR and CDR2 FQNEAQ (reference sequence). Trimming removed 7 bases at V and 5 bases at J, with 19 bases between. The CDR3 length is 15 residues. CDR3 sequence: CASTKGGVGLDTQYF. The CDR3 coding sequence is TGTGCCAGCACTAAAGGGGGAGTCGGGTTAGATACGCAGTATTTT.

The chain uses TRBV18 and TRBJ2-7; 8 bases match TRBD1. The CDR3 runs to 15 residues. CDR1 is KGHSH, CDR2 LQKENI, per germline. V shed 2 bases, J shed 4 bases, and the junction held 7 bases outside the gene matches. CDR3 residues: CASSPSAGQVYEQYF. The DNA for the CDR3 is TGTGCCAGCTCACCATCCGCGGGACAGGTATACGAGCAGTACTTC. The full variable domain, with the rest looked up from reference TRBV18 and TRBJ2-7, is NAGVMQNPRHLVRRRGQEARLRCSPMKGHSHVYWYRQLPEEGLKFMVYLQKENIIDESGMPKERFSAEFPKEGPSILRIQQVVRGDSAAYFCASSPSAGQVYEQYFGPGTRLTVT.

The rearrangement uses TRBV6-6 and TRBJ2-7; 8 bases line up with TRBD1. The CDR3 runs 13 residues. The germline V gene encodes CDR1 MNHNY and CDR2 SVGAGI (reference sequence). J was trimmed by 6 bases and V by 2 bases; bases with no gene match: 3. The DNA of the CDR3 is TGTGCCAGCAGTTACCCCAGGGGGCTCGAGCAGTACTTC. Encoded protein: CASSYPRGLEQYF.

This clone has more than one count but fewer than ten. The J gene is TRBJ1-4, the V gene TRBV5-1; TRBD1 might be the D (5 bases). This CDR3 spans 15 amino acids. Per germline, CDR1 SGHRS and CDR2 YFSETQ. With 0 bases removed from V and 8 bases from J, the gap between germline ends came to 14 bases. In DNA form, the CDR3 reads TGCGCCAGCAGCTTGGAGAGCAGGGCGTTCGAAAAACTGTTTTTT. This gives the protein CASSLESRAFEKLFF.

In its sample, this clone is medium-sized (0.01 to 0.1%). V is TRBV4-2 and J is TRBJ1-2; no firm D call. V lost 0 bases to trimming and J lost 8 bases, with 7 bases between them. Per germline, CDR1 LGHNA and CDR2 YNFKEQ. The CDR3 has 12 amino acids. CDR3 DNA: TGTGCCAGCAGCCAAGATTCCGGCGGCTACACCTTC. Its protein product is CASSQDSGGYTF.

The sample holds a few counts of this clone. The chain couples TRBV2 to TRBJ1-2, with 7 bases matching TRBD1. CDR1 SNHLY and CDR2 FYNNEI come from the germline V gene. V was pared by 5 bases and J by 3 bases, with 3 bases of the junction left unmatched. This CDR3 is built from 13 residues. The CDR3 DNA reads as TGTGCCAGCAGTCCACAGGGGTACTATGGCTACACCTTC. Its translation: CASSPQGYYGYTF.

The chain joins TRBV6-6 to TRBJ2-2; the match to TRBD2 covers 9 bases. The CDR3 has 14 amino acids. J lost 4 bases, V lost 6 bases, and 3 bases had no gene match. Germline assignment: CDR1 MNHNY and CDR2 SVGAGI (reference sequence). The DNA for the CDR3 is TGTGCCAGCAGAGCGGGGGGCTCCACCGGGGAGCTGTTTTTT. It is translated as CASRAGGSTGELFF.

The chain has TRBV27 and TRBJ2-7; 7 nucleotides match TRBD1. Germline CDR1 and CDR2: MNHEY and SMNVEV (reference sequence). This CDR3 is built from 13 residues. Germline trimming cut 8 bases from V and 5 bases from J; bases unmatched to any gene: 9. The CDR3 sequence: CASLDGTVNEQYF. The DNA of the CDR3 is TGTGCCAGCCTCGACGGGACAGTCAACGAGCAGTACTTC.